These 22 T cell receptor beta chains came from one sample sequenced in a study of CD8 T cells in ankylosing spondylitis. TCRdb redid the calling of the 5' RACE reads with MiXCR, one entry per CDR3 protein. In the table there are around 150,000 distinct CDR3 sequences, about 17% of which are singletons. The sequenced sample was blood, either unsorted or a sorted T cell fraction (not recorded which). The receptor set was obtained from a male donor with ankylosing spondylitis or in good health (not recorded which).

This clonotype was detected only a few times. The chain links TRBV28 to TRBJ1-1; unclear D gene. CDR3 length: 14 amino acids. Trimming removed 2 bases from V and 1 base from J, with 8 bases in between. Germline assignment: CDR1 MDHEN and CDR2 SYDVKM. CDR3: CASSLTSPNTEAFF. In DNA form, the CDR3 reads TGTGCCAGCAGTTTAACCTCCCCGAACACTGAAGCTTTCTTT. The whole variable domain, filled in from reference TRBV28 and TRBJ1-1, reads DVKVTQSSRYLVKRTGEKVFLECVQDMDHENMFWYRQDPGLGLRLIYFSYDVKMKEKGDIPEGYSVSREKKERFSLILESASTNQTSMYLCASSLTSPNTEAFFGQGTRLTVV.

The genes are TRBV7-9 and TRBJ1-2; no clear D. The CDR3 covers 15 residues. Trimming stripped 2 bases from V and 0 bases from J, with 10 bases between. The germline CDR1 and CDR2 sequences are SEHNR and FQNEAQ (reference sequence). The CDR3 DNA sequence: TGTGCCAGCAGCTTAAACCCCTTAGCTAACTATGGCTACACCTTC. Translation gives CASSLNPLANYGYTF.

This chain links TRBV29-1 with TRBJ2-1; D not resolved. Germline CDR1 and CDR2: SQVTM and ANQGSEA. V was shortened by 6 bases and J by 9 bases, with 6 bases between the two germline ends. CDR3 length: 9 amino acids. The CDR3 protein is CSVQAEQFF. CDR3 bases: TGCAGCGTCCAGGCTGAGCAGTTCTTC.

The rearrangement links TRBV11-2 to TRBJ1-1; D gene uncertain. Looked up from germline, CDR1 is SGHAT and CDR2 is FQNNGV. V was trimmed by 0 bases and J by 0 bases, leaving 8 bases between them. The CDR3 length is 15 residues. CDR3 nucleotides: TGTGCCAGCAGCTTAGAGAACTACATGAACACTGAAGCTTTCTTT. It encodes CASSLENYMNTEAFF.

This chain links TRBV7-8 with TRBJ1-1, with D perhaps TRBD1 (5 bases). The V and J ends lost 4 bases and 7 bases respectively, with 13 bases between them. Germline lookup yields CDR1 SGHVS and CDR2 FQNEAQ. This CDR3 spans 13 amino acids. The CDR3 region is CASSYAGKNEAFF. The CDR3 DNA reads as TGTGCCAGCAGCTATGCAGGGAAAAATGAAGCTTTCTTT.

The table lists this clonotype with many counts. The genes are TRBV5-6 and TRBJ2-7, with TRBD1 as a possible D gene (5 bases). V was trimmed by 0 bases and J by 3 bases, leaving 7 bases between them. CDR1 and CDR2 from the germline V gene are SGHDT and YYEEEE. CDR3 length equals 13 residues. CDR3 loop: CASSLDTGYEQYF. The CDR3 DNA reads as TGTGCCAGCAGCTTGGACACAGGCTACGAGCAGTACTTC. The full variable domain, completed using reference TRBV5-6 and TRBJ2-7, is DAGVTQSPTHLIKTRGQQVTLRCSPKSGHDTVSWYQQALGQGPQFIFQYYEEEERQRGNFPDRFSGHQFPNYSSELNVNALLLGDSALYLCASSLDTGYEQYFGPGTRLTVT.

This clonotype was recorded at least ten times. This rearrangement joins TRBV20-1 to TRBJ2-1; weak D call: TRBD1 (6 bases). Germline V gene data show CDR1 as DFQATT and CDR2 as SNEGSKA (reference sequence). The CDR3 length is 14 residues. Trimming shortened V by 2 bases and J by 5 bases, and 13 bases separated the two germline ends. The CDR3 region is CSARRQVINNEQFF. In DNA form, the CDR3 reads TGCAGTGCTAGACGACAGGTGATAAACAATGAGCAGTTCTTC.

V gene TRBV29-1 combines with J gene TRBJ2-3, with TRBD2 matching 8 bases. The length of the CDR3 is 14 residues. Germline CDR1 SQVTM, CDR2 ANQGSEA. The junction had 9 bases not matched to a gene; V was cut back by 6 bases and J by 4 bases. This CDR3 reads CSVYVLAEADTQYF. CDR3 coding DNA: TGCAGCGTCTACGTACTAGCGGAAGCAGATACGCAGTATTTT.

This clonotype has only a few counts. This chain connects TRBV10-3 to TRBJ1-5; tentatively, D is TRBD1 (5 bases). Germline values: CDR1 ENHRY, CDR2 SYGVKD. The CDR3 runs 15 residues. V gave up 4 bases and J gave up 9 bases, with 19 bases separating them. The DNA of the CDR3 is TGTGCCATCAGTGTAGGAGGGGATGGGGCCGCGCCCCAGCATTTT. This sequence encodes CAISVGGDGAAPQHF.

The V call is TRBV6-2 or TRBV6-3, the J call TRBJ2-1; either TRBD1 or TRBD2 may supply D (5 bases each). CDR3 size: 16 residues. Germline loops: CDR1 MNHEY, CDR2 SVGEGT. Between the trimmed V and J ends, which lost 5 bases and 8 bases, there was a span of 22 bases. Written as DNA, the CDR3 is TGTGCCAGCAGTCTCCTTAGGGGAGATCGTAGGTATGAGCAGTTCTTC. This translates into CASSLLRGDRRYEQFF.

The chain joins TRBV30 to TRBJ2-1; TRBD2 matches 8 bases. This CDR3 contains 14 residues. The germline V gene has CDR1 GTSNPN and CDR2 SVGIG (reference sequence). V shed 4 bases, J shed 8 bases, and the junction held 10 bases outside the gene matches. CDR3 amino acids: CAWKPSGHSDEQFF. The CDR3 nucleotides are TGTGCCTGGAAACCTAGCGGGCATAGCGATGAGCAGTTCTTC.

This clonotype has at least ten counts. V is TRBV5-1 and J is TRBJ1-4; weak D call: TRBD1 (6 bases). The CDR3 sequence is 13 residues long. The V end lost 4 bases, the J end lost 8 bases, and 12 bases lay between the germline ends. The germline gives CDR1 SGHRS, CDR2 YFSETQ. In DNA, the CDR3 is TGCGCCAGCAGCACCGGACAGAACGAAAAACTGTTTTTT. It yields the protein CASSTGQNEKLFF.

This clonotype was observed at least ten times. The V gene is TRBV20-1, the J gene TRBJ2-4; weak D call: TRBD2 (5 bases). The V gene's germline CDR1 is DFQATT and CDR2 SNEGSKA (reference sequence). The CDR3 runs to 13 residues. The CDR3 loop is CRAHGAAKNIQYF. DNA of the CDR3: TGCAGGGCCCACGGAGCGGCTAAAAACATTCAGTACTTC.

This clonotype was seen ten or more times. The chain links TRBV5-1 to TRBJ2-7; possibly TRBD2 for D (5 bases). The CDR3 runs to 12 residues. Between the trimmed V and J ends, which lost 4 bases and 6 bases, there was a span of 11 bases. Germline V gives CDR1 SGHRS, CDR2 YFSETQ. The CDR3 sequence is CASSTSTGEQYF. CDR3 nucleotide sequence: TGCGCCAGCAGCACTAGTACGGGCGAGCAGTACTTC.

This clonotype was picked up a small number of times. The chain uses TRBV28 and TRBJ1-1, with 9 bases fitting TRBD1. V shed 10 bases, J shed 7 bases, and the junction held 22 bases outside the gene matches. Germline loops: CDR1 MDHEN, CDR2 SYDVKM. The CDR3 spans 17 residues. CDR3 sequence reads: CATCPLGTGLIGNEAFF. Written as DNA, the CDR3 is TGTGCCACCTGCCCCCTCGGGACAGGGCTTATTGGAAATGAAGCTTTCTTT.

With respect to this clonotype: This sequence may be a read error, since a much larger clone differs from it by one base. In DNA, the CDR3 is TGCGACAGCAGCAAGATGGGGAGAGATACGCAGTATTTT. It yields the protein CDSSKMGRDTQYF. This chain connects TRBV5-1 to TRBJ2-3; D may be TRBD2 (5 bases). Germline CDR1 reads SGHRS; CDR2 reads YFSETQ. The CDR3 is 13 amino acids.

The table lists this clonotype with a count of one. Given a much more abundant clone one base away, this may be a read error. The chain couples TRBV28 to TRBJ2-2; D is unclear. Germline V gene data show CDR1 as MDHEN and CDR2 as SYDVKM. The CDR3 has 15 residues. CDR3 sequence reads: CVSSFSGLNTGELFF. In DNA form, the CDR3 reads TGTGTCAGCAGCTTTTCCGGGTTGAACACCGGGGAGCTGTTTTTT.

With regard to this clonotype: A much larger clone differs from this one at a single base, so this may be a read error. The chain employs TRBV28 and TRBJ1-4; D may be TRBD1 (6 bases). Germline CDR1 MDHEN, CDR2 SYDVKM. V gave up 3 bases and J gave up 5 bases, with 10 bases separating them. The CDR3 consists of 14 residues. In DNA, the CDR3 is TGTGCCAGCAGTTTCTATGACAGGAATGAAAAACTGTTTTTT. This sequence encodes CASSFYDRNEKLFF.

In its sample, this clonotype was seen many times. The chain carries TRBV6-6 and TRBJ2-4; 13 nucleotides match TRBD2. The J segment lost 0 bases and the V segment lost 5 bases, leaving 7 bases of the junction unmatched. Germline V CDR1 and CDR2: MNHNY, SVGAGI (reference sequence). The CDR3 has 18 amino acids. Written as DNA, the CDR3 is TGTGCCAGCAGTGTACTAGCGGGAGGGCCGAGAGCCAAAAACATTCAGTACTTC. It encodes CASSVLAGGPRAKNIQYF.

The chain carries TRBV9 and TRBJ1-5; D is unresolved. Germline V lookup: CDR1 SGDLS, CDR2 YYNGEE. The V end was cut by 0 bases, the J end by 3 bases, with 10 bases between. This CDR3 has 15 residues. CDR3 DNA: TGTGCCAGCAGCGTAGACTCAGGAGCCAATCAGCCCCAGCATTTT. It yields the protein CASSVDSGANQPQHF. The full variable domain, in which reference TRBV9 and TRBJ1-5 provide the parts outside the CDR3, is DSGVTQTPKHLITATGQRVTLRCSPRSGDLSVYWYQQSLDQGLQFLIQYYNGEERAKGNILERFSAQQFPDLHSELNLSSLELGDSALYFCASSVDSGANQPQHFGDGTRLSIL.

CDR3 DNA sequence: TGCAGTGCTAGAGGGACGGGACTAGCGAACACCTACGAGCAGTACTTC. Amino acid sequence: CSARGTGLANTYEQYF. V gene TRBV20-1 combines with J gene TRBJ2-7; 10 nucleotides align to TRBD2. CDR1 DFQATT and CDR2 SNEGSKA come from the germline V gene (reference sequence). V was pared by 1 base and J by 2 bases, with 8 bases of the junction left unmatched. This CDR3 is built from 16 residues.

At least ten counts were recorded for this clonotype. V gene TRBV25-1 combines with J gene TRBJ1-1, with D possibly TRBD1 on 6 matching bases. V lost 3 bases and J 5 bases, leaving 19 bases between the germline ends. CDR1 MGHDK and CDR2 SYGVNS come from the germline V gene. The length of the CDR3 is 16 residues. DNA for the CDR3: TGTGCCAGCAGTGATACGACCAAGGGGGTGAGGACTGAAGCTTTCTTT. Its translation is CASSDTTKGVRTEAFF.